These 29 T cell receptor beta chains originate from one sample sequenced in a study of blood T cell repertoires in COVID-19. Sequenced by immunoSEQ multiplex PCR; TCRdb stores in-frame clones only, minus some. The table records about 240,000 clones, roughly 80% of them present only once. Specimen: peripheral blood. All receptors come from a woman aged 18-29 years with acute or convalescent COVID-19.

J is TRBJ2-1 and V is TRBV28; tentative D call: TRBD2 (6 bases). V lost 0 bases to trimming and J lost 5 bases, with 14 bases between them. Germline CDR1 and CDR2: MDHEN and SYDVKM. There are 16 residues in the CDR3. The CDR3 reads CASSLWQGGGHNEQFF. CDR3 sequence (DNA): TGTGCCAGCAGTTTATGGCAGGGTGGAGGGCACAATGAGCAGTTCTTC.

The J gene is TRBJ1-2, the V gene TRBV9; tentatively, D is TRBD1 (5 bases). Germline lookup yields CDR1 SGDLS and CDR2 YYNGEE. Trimming left V 3 bases short and J 5 bases short, with 11 bases between. The CDR3 loop spans 13 amino acids. Here the CDR3 DNA reads TGTGCCAGCAGCGCGACAGTGGATTATGGCTACACCTTC. The encoded protein is CASSATVDYGYTF.

This clone has just one count. The chain carries TRBV3-1 (or the pseudogene TRBV3-2) and TRBJ1-2, with a tentative D call TRBD1 (6 bases). CDR3 size: 15 residues. The V and J ends lost 4 bases and 8 bases respectively, with 20 bases between them. Germline V gene sequence: CDR1 LGHDT, CDR2 YNNKEL (reference sequence). The DNA for the CDR3 is TGTGCCAGCAGCCGACTGGGGGGGGCGCTCGGCGGCTACACCTTC. Its translation is CASSRLGGALGGYTF.

The J gene is TRBJ1-6, the V gene TRBV12-3 or TRBV12-4; D gene ambiguous. The CDR3 contains 13 residues. Trimming took off 5 bases at V and 9 bases at J, with 11 bases between the two ends. The CDR3 nucleotides are TGTGCCAGCAGTCCAAGAGGGAGTTCACCCCTCCACTTT. It encodes CASSPRGSSPLHF.

The chain joins TRBV23-1 to TRBJ1-1; 12 nucleotides align to TRBD1. TRBV23-1 is labeled an ORF, and its function is uncertain. The CDR3 covers 17 residues. The ends lost 4 bases at V and 5 bases at J; junction bases unmatched: 11. This CDR3 is CASSRRDRGRVRTEAFF. The CDR3 bases are TGCGCCAGCAGTCGCCGGGACAGGGGGCGCGTCAGGACTGAAGCTTTCTTT.

The chain links TRBV6-6 to TRBJ2-7, with a weak D call TRBD2 (6 bases). The germline CDR1 and CDR2 sequences are MNHNY and SVGAGI (reference sequence). The CDR3 is made up of 18 amino acids. V was shortened by 5 bases and J by 4 bases, with 27 bases between the two germline ends. CDR3 DNA sequence: TGTGCCAGCAGTCCCCAAGATTTTATGGAGGGGACGGCGTACGAGCAGTACTTC. Protein product: CASSPQDFMEGTAYEQYF.

The rearrangement links TRBV6-5 to TRBJ2-3, with 9 bases matching TRBD1. V gave up 6 bases and J gave up 7 bases; unmatched junction bases: 11. The germline CDR1 and CDR2 sequences are MNHEY and SVGAGI. CDR3 length: 15 residues. CDR3 sequence (DNA): TGTGCCAGCAGCGCCGGGACAGGGACTGCAAATACGCAGTATTTT. It encodes CASSAGTGTANTQYF.

The V call is TRBV28, the J call TRBJ2-2, with D perhaps TRBD1 (5 bases). The germline V gene has CDR1 MDHEN and CDR2 SYDVKM. CDR3 length: 15 residues. Trimming pared 2 bases from V and 5 bases from J, leaving 12 bases between. The CDR3 coding sequence is TGTGCCAGCAGTTTAGTTGGGGCCTATACCGGGGAGCTGTTTTTT. This sequence encodes CASSLVGAYTGELFF.

V is TRBV29-1 and J is TRBJ2-5, with D maybe TRBD1 (6 bases). Trimming shortened V by 5 bases and J by 0 bases, and 19 bases separated the two germline ends. The CDR3 covers 16 residues. Germline assignment: CDR1 SQVTM and CDR2 ANQGSEA. This CDR3 reads CSVYQPGQENQETQYF. As DNA, the CDR3 is TGCAGCGTTTACCAACCGGGACAAGAAAACCAAGAGACCCAGTACTTC.

The V gene is TRBV10-1, the J gene TRBJ2-2; 7 bases are a match to TRBD2. This CDR3 contains 17 residues. Germline V gene lookup returns CDR1 WNHNN and CDR2 SYGVQD (reference sequence). Trimming removed 3 bases from V and 0 bases from J; junction bases left unmatched: 7. For the CDR3, the DNA is TGCGCCAGCAGTGATCGCACTAGCGCCACGAACACCGGGGAGCTGTTTTTT. Its protein product is CASSDRTSATNTGELFF.

This clone came up a few times. The J gene is TRBJ1-3, the V gene TRBV28; 7 bases agree with TRBD1. V gave up 5 bases and J gave up 2 bases; unmatched junction bases: 9. CDR1 and CDR2 from the germline V gene are MDHEN and SYDVKM. CDR3 length: 16 amino acids. CDR3 DNA: TGTGCCAGCAGTGGAGAGGACAGGCTGGCTGGAAACACCATATATTTT. Its protein is CASSGEDRLAGNTIYF. Together with reference TRBV28 and TRBJ1-3, the CDR3 gives the full variable domain: DVKVTQSSRYLVKRTGEKVFLECVQDMDHENMFWYRQDPGLGLRLIYFSYDVKMKEKGDIPEGYSVSREKKERFSLILESASTNQTSMYLCASSGEDRLAGNTIYFGEGSWLTVV.

Of note for this clone: The same CDR3 can be traced to other DNA sequences in this sample. The rearrangement uses TRBV3-1 (or the pseudogene TRBV3-2) and TRBJ1-2; the D is unclear. Germline V gives CDR1 LGHDT, CDR2 YNNKEL (reference sequence). The length of the CDR3 is 12 residues. Between the trimmed V and J ends, which lost 1 base and 8 bases, there was a span of 8 bases. The CDR3 nucleotides read TGTGCCAGCAGCCAAGTCCGGGGAGGCTACACCTTC. It yields the protein CASSQVRGGYTF.

The V gene is TRBV7-9, the J gene TRBJ1-2; 10 bases line up with TRBD1. The CDR3 is 19 residues long. V gave up 5 bases and J gave up 3 bases; unmatched junction bases: 18. Germline CDR1 is SEHNR and CDR2 is FQNEAQ (reference sequence). In nucleotides, the CDR3 is TGTGCCAGCAGCCGCGAACCCTATAGGACAGGGGGGTTTGACTATGGCTACACCTTC. Its translation: CASSREPYRTGGFDYGYTF. The full variable domain, in which reference TRBV7-9 and TRBJ1-2 provide the parts outside the CDR3, is DTGVSQNPRHKITKRGQNVTFRCDPISEHNRLYWYRQTLGQGPEFLTYFQNEAQLEKSRLLSDRFSAERPKGSFSTLEIQRTEQGDSAMYLCASSREPYRTGGFDYGYTFGSGTRLTVV.

The chain links TRBV29-1 to TRBJ1-1, with a weak D call TRBD1 (6 bases). The length of the CDR3 is 16 residues. CDR1 is SQVTM, CDR2 ANQGSEA, per germline. With 5 bases removed from V and 6 bases from J, the gap between germline ends came to 25 bases. The CDR3 loop reads CSVRGQTRTRGPEAFF. CDR3 bases: TGCAGCGTTCGGGGACAAACCAGAACAAGAGGTCCTGAAGCTTTCTTT.

In its sample, this clone was seen a few times. This chain joins TRBV18 and TRBJ1-6; D not resolved. The germline gives CDR1 KGHSH, CDR2 LQKENI. This CDR3 is built from 13 residues. V was clipped by 2 bases and J by 6 bases, with 5 bases between them. The CDR3 sequence is CASSPSSNSPLHF. CDR3 DNA sequence: TGTGCCAGCTCACCATCCAGTAATTCACCCCTCCACTTT.

This clone was observed many times. This sequence joins TRBV27 and TRBJ1-5; 11 bases match TRBD1. The CDR3 is 19 residues long. Germline V gives CDR1 MNHEY, CDR2 SMNVEV (reference sequence). V lost 5 bases, J lost 4 bases, and 16 bases stayed unmatched. This CDR3 is CASSPSPRTGGVQNQPQHF. The CDR3 DNA reads TGTGCCAGCAGTCCGTCGCCCCGGACAGGGGGCGTACAGAATCAGCCCCAGCATTTT.

In DNA form, the CDR3 reads TGTGCCAGCAGCCAGGGGATCAGGGGGAATTCACCCCTCCACTTT. It translates to CASSQGIRGNSPLHF. V is TRBV3-1 (or the pseudogene TRBV3-2) and J is TRBJ1-6; 7 bases line up with TRBD1. V was pared by 3 bases and J by 7 bases, with 6 bases of the junction left unmatched. This CDR3 has 15 residues. CDR1 LGHDT and CDR2 YNNKEL come from the germline V gene (reference sequence).

The chain employs TRBV6-2 or TRBV6-3 and TRBJ1-2; D is ambiguous. V was cut by 6 bases and J by 5 bases, with 10 bases left in between. The length of the CDR3 is 12 residues. Germline assignment: CDR1 MNHEY and CDR2 SVGEGT. The CDR3 here is CASSPSRYGYTF. The CDR3 DNA reads TGTGCCAGCAGCCCTTCTAGATATGGCTACACCTTC.

The rearrangement links TRBV18 to TRBJ2-5; maybe TRBD2 (6 bases). This CDR3 is built from 14 residues. V lost 1 base and J lost 4, with 10 bases in between. The germline V gene has CDR1 KGHSH and CDR2 LQKENI. The CDR3 DNA reads TGTGCCAGCTCACCACAGCGGGCGGGAGAGACCCAGTACTTC. Its translation: CASSPQRAGETQYF.

CDR3 nucleotide sequence: TGTGCCATTGATGGGACTAGCGGTACCTACGAGCAGTACTTC. Amino acids: CAIDGTSGTYEQYF. The rearrangement joins TRBV2 to TRBJ2-7; TRBD2 matches 11 bases. V shed 10 bases, J shed 2 bases, and the junction held 7 bases outside the gene matches. The germline gives CDR1 SNHLY, CDR2 FYNNEI. This CDR3 contains 14 residues.

The V and J genes are TRBV18 and TRBJ1-2; 7 nucleotides line up with TRBD1. J lost 6 bases, V lost 1 base, and 2 bases had no gene match. In germline, CDR1 is KGHSH, CDR2 LQKENI. CDR3 length: 13 amino acids. The CDR3 sequence: CASSPRTGDGYTF. CDR3 DNA: TGTGCCAGCTCACCACGGACAGGAGATGGCTACACCTTC.

The gene calls are TRBV19 and TRBJ1-1; D is unclear. The CDR3 covers 13 residues. The ends were cut back, 5 bases at V and 5 bases at J, with 12 bases in the middle. In germline, CDR1 is LNHDA, CDR2 SQIVND (reference sequence). The CDR3 DNA sequence: TGTGCCAGTAGTCCAGGCCTCGGAACTGAAGCTTTCTTT. It codes for CASSPGLGTEAFF. Based on the CDR3 plus reference TRBV19 and TRBJ1-1, the full variable domain is DGGITQSPKYLFRKEGQNVTLSCEQNLNHDAMYWYRQDPGQGLRLIYYSQIVNDFQKGDIAEGYSVSREKKESFPLTVTSAQKNPTAFYLCASSPGLGTEAFFGQGTRLTVV.

The chain is built from TRBV10-2 and TRBJ1-2; D possibly corresponds to TRBD1 (5 bases). The CDR3 contains 14 residues. Germline-derived CDR1 and CDR2 are WSHSY and SAAADI. The V gene lost 7 bases and the J gene lost 0 bases, with 12 bases spanning the gap. CDR3 bases: TGCGCCAGCACAGGGCCGAAGGCTAACTATGGCTACACCTTC. Translation: CASTGPKANYGYTF.

The chain links TRBV6-1 to TRBJ2-3; TRBD1 is a possible D gene (6 bases). With 4 bases removed from V and 2 bases from J, the gap between germline ends came to 16 bases. In germline, CDR1 is MNHNS, CDR2 SASEGT. This CDR3 region has 16 residues. In nucleotides, the CDR3 is TGTGCCAGCAGTGGAGGACAGTACCAATACACAGATACGCAGTATTTT. Translation: CASSGGQYQYTDTQYF.

The V call is TRBV7-9, the J call TRBJ1-2, with TRBD1 matching over 10 bases. V dropped 5 bases and J dropped 7; count of bases not matched to a gene: 13. The CDR3 sequence is 16 residues long. In germline, CDR1 is SEHNR, CDR2 FQNEAQ (reference sequence). The CDR3 loop reads CASSGASGTGDAGYTF. In DNA form, the CDR3 reads TGTGCCAGCAGCGGGGCCTCCGGGACAGGGGATGCTGGCTACACCTTC.

V is TRBV15 and J is TRBJ2-3; D is uncertain. Trimming took 0 bases from V and 1 from J, leaving 8 bases between them. The CDR3 is 15 residues long. CDR1 and CDR2 from the germline V gene are LNHNV and YYDKDF (reference sequence). CDR3 nucleotide sequence: TGTGCCACCAGCAGAGATCGCCCGGGCACAGATACGCAGTATTTT. It codes for CATSRDRPGTDTQYF. Using reference TRBV15 and TRBJ2-3 for the parts outside the CDR3, the full variable domain is DAMVIQNPRYQVTQFGKPVTLSCSQTLNHNVMYWYQQKSSQAPKLLFHYYDKDFNNEADTPDNFQSRRPNTSFCFLDIRSPGLGDTAMYLCATSRDRPGTDTQYFGPGTRLTVL.

The chain couples TRBV7-8 to TRBJ1-4; 7 bases align to TRBD1. In germline, CDR1 is SGHVS, CDR2 FQNEAQ. The CDR3 loop spans 16 amino acids. Trimming at V came to 5 bases and at J to 3 bases, leaving 9 bases not matched to a gene. The CDR3 protein is CASSLNGGTANEKLFF. The CDR3, as DNA: TGTGCCAGCAGCCTTAATGGCGGGACAGCTAATGAAAAACTGTTTTTT. The whole variable domain, filled in from reference TRBV7-8 and TRBJ1-4, reads GAGVSQSPRYKVAKRGQDVALRCDPISGHVSLFWYQQALGQGPEFLTYFQNEAQLDKSGLPSDRFFAERPEGSVSTLKIQRTQQEDSAVYLCASSLNGGTANEKLFFGSGTQLSVL.

The CDR3 sequence is CASSPIRGSPEAFF. The CDR3 DNA reads TGCGCCAGCAGCCCGATCAGGGGATCCCCTGAAGCTTTCTTT. The gene calls are TRBV4-3 and TRBJ1-1; D perhaps matches TRBD1 (6 bases). Germline assignment: CDR1 LGHNA and CDR2 YSLEER. Between the trimmed V and J ends, which lost 4 bases and 6 bases, there was a span of 15 bases. CDR3 length: 14 residues.

J is TRBJ2-1 and V is TRBV19; TRBD2 agrees at 7 bases. With V trimmed by 5 bases and J by 4 bases, 8 bases remained unmatched. Germline CDR1 LNHDA, CDR2 SQIVND (reference sequence). The CDR3 loop spans 15 amino acids. CDR3 in DNA: TGTGCCAGTAGTTTTGTGGGAGGGTCTTACAATGAGCAGTTCTTC. Amino acid sequence: CASSFVGGSYNEQFF.